This record concerns one T cell receptor beta chain sequence. Its antigen is as yet unknown. V was pared by 7 bases and J by 4 bases, with 16 bases between. CDR1 and CDR2 from the germline V gene are SEHNR and FQNEAQ (reference sequence). This CDR3 region has 14 residues. Repertoires were generated with immunoSEQ multiplex PCR, while TCRdb's copy carries only in-frame clones and drops some. The table records 350,000 to 450,000 clones, about 85% of them present only once. The data were taken from a study of Ad26.COV2.S vaccination and SARS-CoV-2 variants. Study-wide context: The COV1001 Ad26.COV2.S trial arm included the donor. Study observations and caveats: Researchers reported similar non-spike TCR breadth in vaccine and placebo recipients.

Specified treatment: some 20 received Ad26.COV2.S at low or high dose, single or two shots; 5 received placebo; per-sample allocation not given. Sampling was performed 63 days after the first vaccine or placebo injection. Recruitment in Boston yielded a donor of adult age, 18-55 years. It was Wuhan-strain SARS-CoV-2 spike that the Ad26 vaccine vector expressed. The chain couples TRBV7-9 to TRBJ2-5; no definite D call. The TCR originated in a person between 18 and 65 years old who received the Ad26.COV2.S COVID-19 vaccine or a placebo. Sequencing used peripheral blood, obtained in a trial of Ad26.COV2.S vaccine versus placebo. The CDR3 loop reads CASIPSNAGETQYF. The CDR3 region has the DNA TGTGCCAGCATCCCAAGTAACGCCGGAGAGACCCAGTACTTC. The complete variable domain, with remaining parts taken from reference TRBV7-9 and TRBJ2-5, reads DTGVSQNPRHKITKRGQNVTFRCDPISEHNRLYWYRQTLGQGPEFLTYFQNEAQLEKSRLLSDRFSAERPKGSFSTLEIQRTEQGDSAMYLCASIPSNAGETQYFGPGTRLLVL.